This TCR beta chain was recorded in a study of blood T cells in healthy people across ages. The CDR3 runs to 16 residues. The V segment lost 6 bases and the J segment 1 base; nucleotides outside the gene matches: 11. Per the germline V gene, CDR1 is MNHEY and CDR2 is SMNVEV (reference sequence). Through a sample-barcoded 5' primer and a J-beta primer mix, a second PCR was run for 7 to 11 cycles. TCRdb ran MiXCR on the 5' RACE reads and lists one entry per CDR3 protein. The table shows 1.5 million or so distinct CDR3 sequences, with approximately 42% occurring only once. The receptor comes from a woman aged 18-29 years in good health. The sample consisted of blood. The chain couples TRBV27 to TRBJ2-7, with TRBD2 identical over 8 bases. Here the CDR3 reads CASRHHLAGGSYEQYF. The CDR3 DNA reads as TGTGCCAGCAGACACCACCTGGCGGGGGGTTCCTACGAGCAGTACTTC.